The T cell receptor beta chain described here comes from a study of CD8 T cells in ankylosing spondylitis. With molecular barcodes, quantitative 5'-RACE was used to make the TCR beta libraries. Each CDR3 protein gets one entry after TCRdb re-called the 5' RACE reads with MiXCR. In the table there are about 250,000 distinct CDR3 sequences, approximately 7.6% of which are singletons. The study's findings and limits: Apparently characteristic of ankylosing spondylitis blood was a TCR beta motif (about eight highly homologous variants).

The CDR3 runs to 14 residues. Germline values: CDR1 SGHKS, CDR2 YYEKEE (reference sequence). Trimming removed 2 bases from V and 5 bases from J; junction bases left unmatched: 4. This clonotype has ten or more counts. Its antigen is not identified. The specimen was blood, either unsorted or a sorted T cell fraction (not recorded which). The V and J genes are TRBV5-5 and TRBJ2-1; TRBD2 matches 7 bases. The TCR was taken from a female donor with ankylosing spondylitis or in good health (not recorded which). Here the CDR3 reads CASSLPGLHNEQFF. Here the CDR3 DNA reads TGTGCCAGCAGCTTACCGGGACTACACAATGAGCAGTTCTTC.